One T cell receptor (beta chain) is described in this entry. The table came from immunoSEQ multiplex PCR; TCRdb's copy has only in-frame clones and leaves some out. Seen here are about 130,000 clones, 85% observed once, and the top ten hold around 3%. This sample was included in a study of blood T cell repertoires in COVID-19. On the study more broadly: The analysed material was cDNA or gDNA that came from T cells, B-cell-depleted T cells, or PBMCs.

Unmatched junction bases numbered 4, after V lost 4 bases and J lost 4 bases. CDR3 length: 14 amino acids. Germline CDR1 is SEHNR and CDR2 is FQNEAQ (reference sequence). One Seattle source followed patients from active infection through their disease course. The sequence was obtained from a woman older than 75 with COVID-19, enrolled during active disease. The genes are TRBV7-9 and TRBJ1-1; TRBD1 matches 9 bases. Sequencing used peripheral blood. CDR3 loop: CASSWTGVGTEAFF. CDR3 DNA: TGTGCCAGCAGCTGGACAGGGGTAGGCACTGAAGCTTTCTTT.